This T cell receptor beta chain stems from a study of blood T cell repertoires in COVID-19. The overall study: The United States, Italy and Spain supplied acute and convalescent COVID-19 samples. In each case, the material was cDNA or gDNA derived from T cells, B-cell-depleted T cells, or PBMCs.

Original methodology: It was from reference gene primer amplification that nucleated cell counts were estimated. Here immunoSEQ multiplex PCR was the method, and the copy in TCRdb shows in-frame clones only, minus some. Clone size and V and J calls were adopted from that table, with D and trimming inferred from the DNA. The table lists 30,000 to 40,000 clones, 70% to 90% of them singletons, with roughly 6% in the top ten. The V end lost 3 bases, the J end lost 1 base, and 6 bases lay between the germline ends. The length of the CDR3 is 14 residues. Germline V gene data show CDR1 as SGHDN and CDR2 as FVKESK.

The clonotype originates from a woman aged 80 or over with active or convalescent COVID-19. Material: peripheral blood. The J gene is TRBJ1-4, the V gene TRBV14; D is ambiguous. The CDR3 is CASSQGRTNEKLFF. In DNA form, the CDR3 reads TGTGCCAGCAGCCAGGGCAGAACTAATGAAAAACTGTTTTTT.